Sequencing of this TCR beta chain was carried out in a study of cytomegalovirus exposure and HLA in healthy donors. The PCR ran on 60 Vbeta and 13 Jbeta primers. The protocol was immunoSEQ multiplex PCR, while the TCRdb copy is restricted to in-frame clones and leaves out a portion. The profile shows 220,000 or so clones, approximately 68% of them singletons. CDR1 is MNHEY and CDR2 is SMNVEV in the germline V gene (reference sequence). The CDR3 runs 15 residues. V dropped 6 bases and J dropped 4 bases, with 13 bases sitting between them. Study-wide results and limits: Because they were indistinguishable, some V segments, including TRBV6-2 and TRBV6-3, were excluded. There were a few CMV-associated chains whose specificity for CMV antigens was confirmed in vitro.

As for this clone: Its antigen remains unidentified.

The clonotype originates from a woman aged 25 to 39 in good health and CMV-seronegative. Input material: PBMCs. V gene TRBV27 combines with J gene TRBJ2-6, with D possibly TRBD1 on 6 matching bases. CDR3 amino acids: CASSAGVPGANVLTF. The CDR3 DNA sequence: TGTGCCAGCAGCGCAGGGGTCCCCGGGGCCAACGTCCTGACTTTC.